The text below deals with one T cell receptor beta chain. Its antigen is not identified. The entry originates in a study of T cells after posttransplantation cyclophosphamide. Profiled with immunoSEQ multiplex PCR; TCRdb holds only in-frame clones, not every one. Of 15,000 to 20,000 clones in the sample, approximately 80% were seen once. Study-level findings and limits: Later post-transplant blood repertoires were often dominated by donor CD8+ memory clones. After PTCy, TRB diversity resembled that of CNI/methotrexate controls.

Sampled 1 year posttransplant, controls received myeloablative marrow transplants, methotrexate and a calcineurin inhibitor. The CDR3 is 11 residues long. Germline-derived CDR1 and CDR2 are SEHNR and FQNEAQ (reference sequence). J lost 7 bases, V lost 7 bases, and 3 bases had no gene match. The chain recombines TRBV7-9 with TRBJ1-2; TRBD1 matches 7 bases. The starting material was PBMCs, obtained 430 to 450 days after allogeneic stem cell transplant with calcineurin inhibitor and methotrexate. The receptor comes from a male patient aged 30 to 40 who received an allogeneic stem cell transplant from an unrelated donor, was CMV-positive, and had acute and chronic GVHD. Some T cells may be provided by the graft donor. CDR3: CASTPGGGYTF. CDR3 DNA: TGTGCCAGCACCCCAGGGGGTGGCTACACCTTC.